The rows below give T cell receptor beta chains drawn from one sample of a study of T cell responses to AZD1222 COVID-19 vaccine. Method: immunoSEQ multiplex PCR; TCRdb's copy keeps in-frame clones and lacks some. In the table there are under 250,000 clones, around 93% of which are singletons. Sequencing used peripheral blood, obtained on day 0 of MenACWY control vaccination. These receptors came from an adult in good health. Each CDR3 is given with its conserved first and last residue. Each record gives: J gene, clone size, D gene, V gene, CDR3 protein, CDR3 DNA. A D gene is named only where the DNA matches it firmly. Clone size is not always given. Where it is, it says once, few, many or a class for expanded clones.

>TRBJ2-1|.|.|TRBV5-1
CASSLGDEHNEQFF
TGCGCCAGCAGCTTGGGGGACGAGCACAATGAGCAGTTCTTC
>TRBJ2-5|.|TRBD1|TRBV19
CASSTRQGVGETQYF
TGTGCCAGTAGTACAAGACAGGGGGTGGGAGAGACCCAGTACTTC
>TRBJ1-2|.|.|TRBV6-5
CASDPYWGYGYTF
TGTGCCAGCGACCCTTATTGGGGTTATGGCTACACCTTC
>TRBJ1-2|.|.|TRBV20-1
CSASSGYDYTF
TGCAGTGCTAGTTCGGGCTATGACTACACCTTC
>TRBJ1-2|.|TRBD1|TRBV2
CASSDQGAGYGYTF
TGTGCCAGCAGCGACCAGGGGGCCGGCTATGGCTACACCTTC
>TRBJ1-1|.|.|TRBV7-2
CASSLRQGEAFF
TGTGCCAGCAGCTTACGGCAGGGTGAAGCTTTCTTT
>TRBJ1-5|.|.|TRBV5-1
CASSLEAGQPQHF
TGCGCCAGCAGCTTGGAAGCGGGTCAGCCCCAGCATTTT
>TRBJ1-2|.|.|TRBV28
CASSSAGNYGYTF
TGTGCCAGCAGTTCGGCGGGGAACTATGGCTACACCTTC
>TRBJ1-1|.|.|TRBV10-3
CAISVRPRGTEAFF
TGTGCCATCAGTGTACGACCTAGGGGCACTGAAGCTTTCTTT
>TRBJ1-1|.|TRBD1|TRBV5-1
CASSFARDSRMNTEAFF
TGCGCCAGCAGCTTTGCTCGGGACAGTCGTATGAACACTGAAGCTTTCTTT
>TRBJ2-4|.|.|TRBV7-9
CASSSRGGSKNIQYF
TGTGCCAGCAGCTCAAGGGGGGGATCCAAAAACATTCAGTACTTC
>TRBJ1-2|.|TRBD1|TRBV7-2
CASSLDRGEGYGYTF
TGTGCCAGCAGCTTAGACAGGGGGGAGGGCTATGGCTACACCTTC
>TRBJ1-1|.|.|TRBV18
CASSPQGNTEAFF
TGTGCCAGCTCACCACAAGGGAACACTGAAGCTTTCTTT
>TRBJ2-7|few|.|TRBV5-1
CASSWGATLYEQYF
TGCGCCAGCAGCTGGGGGGCCACCCTCTACGAGCAGTACTTC
>TRBJ2-2|.|TRBD1|TRBV2
CASSRDRGSAGELFF
TGTGCCAGCAGTAGGGACAGGGGATCCGCCGGGGAGCTGTTTTTT